This is a list of T cell receptor beta chains from one sample in a study of blood T cell repertoires in COVID-19. Libraries were prepared by immunoSEQ multiplex PCR; TCRdb keeps only in-frame clonotypes and omits some of them. This sample has approximately 150,000 clones, with just over 90% found just once. Sequences were obtained from peripheral blood. Receptor source: a man younger than 30 with COVID-19, enrolled during active disease. The CDR3 runs from the conserved cysteine through the conserved F or W. Fields, in order: V gene, J gene, clone size, D gene, CDR3 DNA, CDR3 protein. A D gene is named only where the DNA matches it firmly. Size is omitted from some rows. Given values are once, few, many or a class for expanded clones.

v_call: TRBV5-4
j_call: TRBJ1-2
clone_size: NA
d_call: NA
cdr3_nt: TGTGCCAGCAGCTTGGAACAGCGGGGCTACACCTTC
cdr3_aa: CASSLEQRGYTF

v_call: TRBV9
j_call: TRBJ2-7
clone_size: NA
d_call: TRBD2
cdr3_nt: TGTGCCAGCAGCCCGCACCCTCTAGCGGGGACCCCCTACGAGCAGTACTTC
cdr3_aa: CASSPHPLAGTPYEQYF

v_call: TRBV15
j_call: TRBJ2-5
clone_size: NA
d_call: NA
cdr3_nt: TGTGCCACCAGCAGAGGACTGAACCAAGAGACCCAGTACTTC
cdr3_aa: CATSRGLNQETQYF

v_call: TRBV6-4
j_call: TRBJ1-5
clone_size: once
d_call: TRBD1
cdr3_nt: TGTGCCAGCAGTGACTCGACAGGGGTTCGGGGAACTCAGCCCCAGCATTTT
cdr3_aa: CASSDSTGVRGTQPQHF

v_call: TRBV5-1
j_call: TRBJ2-2
clone_size: NA
d_call: TRBD1
cdr3_nt: TGCGCCAGCAGCTTCACAGGGGGCACCGGGGAGCTGTTTTTT
cdr3_aa: CASSFTGGTGELFF

v_call: TRBV28
j_call: TRBJ1-5
clone_size: NA
d_call: NA
cdr3_nt: TGTGCCAGCAGGGCCGGAGGGGTAAGCAATCAGCCCCAGCATTTT
cdr3_aa: CASRAGGVSNQPQHF

v_call: TRBV15
j_call: TRBJ1-5
clone_size: NA
d_call: NA
cdr3_nt: TGTGCCACCAGCAGAGACACTAGACTCCGAAATATAGGTCAGCCCCAGCATTTT
cdr3_aa: CATSRDTRLRNIGQPQHF

v_call: TRBV5-6
j_call: TRBJ2-7
clone_size: NA
d_call: TRBD2
cdr3_nt: TGTGCCAGCAGCTTCAACTTAGGACTAGCGGGAGGACCCCGCGGCGAGCAGTACTTC
cdr3_aa: CASSFNLGLAGGPRGEQYF

v_call: TRBV5-6
j_call: TRBJ1-1
clone_size: NA
d_call: TRBD1
cdr3_nt: TGTGCCAGCAGCCCTGGACAGGAGGTGGCTGAAGCTTTCTTT
cdr3_aa: CASSPGQEVAEAFF

v_call: TRBV6-2/TRBV6-3
j_call: TRBJ2-1
clone_size: NA
d_call: NA
cdr3_nt: TGTGCCAGCAGTTACTCAACGGTTAAAGAGCAGTTCTTC
cdr3_aa: CASSYSTVKEQFF

v_call: TRBV19
j_call: TRBJ2-7
clone_size: NA
d_call: TRBD1
cdr3_nt: TGTGCCAGTAGTAAGGGGGCTTCCTACGAGCAGTACTTC
cdr3_aa: CASSKGASYEQYF

v_call: TRBV2
j_call: TRBJ1-3
clone_size: NA
d_call: TRBD1
cdr3_nt: TGTGCCAGCAGTGAAAGAATAAGGACAGGGTCTGGAAACACCATATATTTT
cdr3_aa: CASSERIRTGSGNTIYF

v_call: TRBV11-3
j_call: TRBJ2-1
clone_size: NA
d_call: NA
cdr3_nt: TGTGCCAGCAGCTTTCGGCGGGGCTCCTACAATGAGCAGTTCTTC
cdr3_aa: CASSFRRGSYNEQFF

v_call: TRBV9
j_call: TRBJ2-7
clone_size: NA
d_call: TRBD2
cdr3_nt: TGTGCCAGCAGCGTGTCTAGCGGGAGGCAGTACGAGCAGTACTTC
cdr3_aa: CASSVSSGRQYEQYF

v_call: TRBV19
j_call: TRBJ2-2
clone_size: once
d_call: TRBD1
cdr3_nt: TGTGCCAGTAGTATAGACTCCGGGACAGGGGGCGGCGGGGAGCTGTTTTTT
cdr3_aa: CASSIDSGTGGGGELFF

v_call: TRBV4-2
j_call: TRBJ2-2
clone_size: NA
d_call: NA
cdr3_nt: TGTGCCAGCAGCCGGGGGCACGGGTATCCCGGGGAGCTGTTTTTT
cdr3_aa: CASSRGHGYPGELFF

v_call: TRBV5-3
j_call: TRBJ2-7
clone_size: NA
d_call: TRBD2
cdr3_nt: TGTGCCAGAAGCTACCCCTCTAGCGGGAGGCCCTACGAGCAGTACTTC
cdr3_aa: CARSYPSSGRPYEQYF

v_call: TRBV27
j_call: TRBJ2-7
clone_size: NA
d_call: TRBD1
cdr3_nt: TGTGCCAGCAGTTCGGGAACAGGGGGCGAGCAGTACTTC
cdr3_aa: CASSSGTGGEQYF

v_call: TRBV6-5
j_call: TRBJ1-1
clone_size: NA
d_call: NA
cdr3_nt: TGTGCCAGCAGTCTGACAGCGAACACTGAAGCTTTCTTT
cdr3_aa: CASSLTANTEAFF

v_call: TRBV6-4
j_call: TRBJ2-2
clone_size: NA
d_call: NA
cdr3_nt: TGTGCCAGCAGTGCGGGAGACACCGGGGAGCTGTTTTTT
cdr3_aa: CASSAGDTGELFF

v_call: TRBV28
j_call: TRBJ2-5
clone_size: NA
d_call: NA
cdr3_nt: TGTGCCAGCAGTTTGTCCCCTTTAGAGACCCAGTACTTC
cdr3_aa: CASSLSPLETQYF

v_call: TRBV4-1
j_call: TRBJ2-7
clone_size: NA
d_call: NA
cdr3_nt: TGCGCCAGCAGCCAAGATGAAATGGGAGACCCCCCTTACGAGCAGTACTTC
cdr3_aa: CASSQDEMGDPPYEQYF

v_call: TRBV27
j_call: TRBJ2-7
clone_size: NA
d_call: NA
cdr3_nt: TGTGCCAGCAGTCCACGGACTCAACACGAGCAGTACTTC
cdr3_aa: CASSPRTQHEQYF

v_call: TRBV10-3
j_call: TRBJ1-4
clone_size: NA
d_call: TRBD1
cdr3_nt: TGTGCCATAGGGGACAGGGCAGGGGAAAAACTGCTTTTT
cdr3_aa: CAIGDRAGEKLLF

v_call: TRBV5-1
j_call: TRBJ2-1
clone_size: NA
d_call: NA
cdr3_nt: TGCGCCAGCAGCACGGGACTGGCCTACAATGAGCAGTTCTTC
cdr3_aa: CASSTGLAYNEQFF

v_call: TRBV5-1
j_call: TRBJ2-3
clone_size: NA
d_call: NA
cdr3_nt: TGCGCCAGCAGCTTCCAGGGGCGGCGGGCAGATACGCAGTATTTT
cdr3_aa: CASSFQGRRADTQYF

v_call: TRBV7-2
j_call: TRBJ2-1
clone_size: NA
d_call: TRBD2
cdr3_nt: TGTGCCAGCAGCGCAGGACTAGCGGGAGGTAATGAGCAGTTCTTC
cdr3_aa: CASSAGLAGGNEQFF

v_call: TRBV29-1
j_call: TRBJ2-7
clone_size: NA
d_call: NA
cdr3_nt: TGCAGCGTCTCTAGTAGCTCCTACGAGCAGTACTTC
cdr3_aa: CSVSSSSYEQYF

v_call: TRBV5-8
j_call: TRBJ2-1
clone_size: NA
d_call: NA
cdr3_nt: TGTGCCAGCAGACTGGAGTGGGGGCCGAGCTCCTACAATGAGCAGTTCTTC
cdr3_aa: CASRLEWGPSSYNEQFF

v_call: TRBV6-4
j_call: TRBJ1-5
clone_size: NA
d_call: NA
cdr3_nt: TGTGCCAGCAGTGACTCTGGGTCAGGGCCCCAGCATTTT
cdr3_aa: CASSDSGSGPQHF

v_call: TRBV3-1/TRBV3-2
j_call: TRBJ2-1
clone_size: NA
d_call: TRBD2
cdr3_nt: TGTGCCAGCAGCCAAGTTACTAGCGGGAGGATGTCCCACAATGAGCAGTTCTTC
cdr3_aa: CASSQVTSGRMSHNEQFF

v_call: TRBV30
j_call: TRBJ2-1
clone_size: NA
d_call: TRBD1
cdr3_nt: TGTGCCTGGAATCCGGACAGGGTCTACTACAATGAGCAGTTCTTC
cdr3_aa: CAWNPDRVYYNEQFF

v_call: TRBV10-1
j_call: TRBJ2-1
clone_size: NA
d_call: NA
cdr3_nt: TGCGCCAGTGGTCGCGGGATCGGAGGCGAGCAGTTCTTC
cdr3_aa: CASGRGIGGEQFF

v_call: TRBV10-1
j_call: TRBJ1-6
clone_size: NA
d_call: NA
cdr3_nt: TGCGCCAGCAGTGACTCGAGGGATCGTTCACCCCTCCACTTT
cdr3_aa: CASSDSRDRSPLHF

v_call: TRBV15
j_call: TRBJ2-7
clone_size: NA
d_call: NA
cdr3_nt: TGTGCCACCAGCTTCCCGACTACTCGCTACGAGCAGTACTTC
cdr3_aa: CATSFPTTRYEQYF

v_call: TRBV9
j_call: TRBJ2-2
clone_size: NA
d_call: NA
cdr3_nt: TGTGCCAGCAGCCCCCGGGCAGCCAAATTAGCGGGGGAGCTGTTTTTT
cdr3_aa: CASSPRAAKLAGELFF

v_call: TRBV5-1
j_call: TRBJ1-4
clone_size: NA
d_call: TRBD1
cdr3_nt: TGCGCCAGCAGCTTGGAGACTCGACAGGGATGGGGAGATGAGGGAAAACTGTTTTTT
cdr3_aa: CASSLETRQGWGDEGKLFF

v_call: TRBV28
j_call: TRBJ1-3
clone_size: NA
d_call: NA
cdr3_nt: TGTGCCAGCAGTTACAACTTACAGGGACGGACTTTCGGAAACACCATATATTTT
cdr3_aa: CASSYNLQGRTFGNTIYF

v_call: TRBV19
j_call: TRBJ1-2
clone_size: few
d_call: NA
cdr3_nt: TGTGCCAGTAGTATCTCCGCATATCGGGGATATGGCTACACCTTC
cdr3_aa: CASSISAYRGYGYTF

v_call: TRBV23-1
j_call: TRBJ2-5
clone_size: NA
d_call: TRBD2
cdr3_nt: TGCGCCAGCAGTCAAGAAGTGTTCGGGGGGCAAGAGACCCAGTACTTC
cdr3_aa: CASSQEVFGGQETQYF

v_call: TRBV25-1
j_call: TRBJ2-7
clone_size: once
d_call: TRBD1
cdr3_nt: TGTGCCAGCAGTGCCCATTCCGGGACAGGGGTGTACTACGAGCAGTACTTC
cdr3_aa: CASSAHSGTGVYYEQYF

v_call: TRBV30
j_call: TRBJ2-5
clone_size: NA
d_call: TRBD2
cdr3_nt: TGTGCCTGGGACCAGGGACTAAATCAAGAGACCCAGTACTTC
cdr3_aa: CAWDQGLNQETQYF

v_call: TRBV10-2
j_call: TRBJ2-7
clone_size: NA
d_call: TRBD2
cdr3_nt: TGCGCCAGCAGAGGGCAAGCGGGAATAGGCGAGCAGTACTTC
cdr3_aa: CASRGQAGIGEQYF

v_call: TRBV4-3
j_call: TRBJ2-4
clone_size: NA
d_call: NA
cdr3_nt: TGCGCCAGCAGCCAAGACGCTGCCTACGTAACCTCCTTAGCCAAAAACATTCAGTACTTC
cdr3_aa: CASSQDAAYVTSLAKNIQYF

v_call: TRBV6-6
j_call: TRBJ2-1
clone_size: once
d_call: NA
cdr3_nt: TGTGCCAGCGGCTCGTACAATGAGCAGTTCTTC
cdr3_aa: CASGSYNEQFF